The table lists the clone carrying this TCR beta chain with a few counts. The source of the sample is a study of blood T cells in healthy people across ages. The second PCR ran about 7 to 12 cycles with a sample-barcoded 5' primer and J-beta primers. Using its own MiXCR run on the 5' RACE reads, TCRdb lists one record per CDR3 protein. The top ten hold 9.4% of the sample, which has approximately 760,000 distinct CDR3 sequences, around a quarter seen once. Germline loops: CDR1 SGDLS, CDR2 YYNGEE. CDR3 length equals 15 residues. The ends lost 3 bases at V and 7 bases at J; junction bases unmatched: 7. The sample also formed part of further work on T cells of mothers and their children. That source notes: Input to cDNA synthesis comprised all extracted RNA, at a ratio of 1.5 ug per 15 ul.

The rearrangement links TRBV9 to TRBJ1-4; 9 positions agree with TRBD1. This TCR derives from a boy under 18 in good health. The specimen was blood. CDR3 DNA sequence: TGTGCCAGCAGCGGACAGGGGGTAATCGGTGAAAAACTGTTTTTT. Amino acids: CASSGQGVIGEKLFF.